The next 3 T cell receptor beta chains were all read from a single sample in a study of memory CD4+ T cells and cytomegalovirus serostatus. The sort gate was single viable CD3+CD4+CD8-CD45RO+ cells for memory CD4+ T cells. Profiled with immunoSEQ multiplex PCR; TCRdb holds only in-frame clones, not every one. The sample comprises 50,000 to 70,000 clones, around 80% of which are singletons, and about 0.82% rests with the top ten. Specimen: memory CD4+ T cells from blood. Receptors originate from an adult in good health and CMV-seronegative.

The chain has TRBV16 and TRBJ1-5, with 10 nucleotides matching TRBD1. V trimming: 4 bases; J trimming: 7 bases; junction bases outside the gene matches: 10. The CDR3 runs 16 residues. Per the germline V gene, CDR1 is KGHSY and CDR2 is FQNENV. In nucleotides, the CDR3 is TGTGCCAGCAGCCCTACTGGGGACAGGGGAAGACAGCCCCAGCATTTT. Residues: CASSPTGDRGRQPQHF.

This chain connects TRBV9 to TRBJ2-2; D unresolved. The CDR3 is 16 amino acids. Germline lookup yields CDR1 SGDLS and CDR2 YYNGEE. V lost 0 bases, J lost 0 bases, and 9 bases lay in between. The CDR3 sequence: CASSVGAETNTGELFF. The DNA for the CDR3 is TGTGCCAGCAGCGTAGGGGCTGAGACGAACACCGGGGAGCTGTTTTTT.

CDR3 in amino acids: CAVGTPGANVLTF. CDR3 DNA: TGTGCCGTGGGGACTCCTGGGGCCAACGTCCTGACTTTC. V gene TRBV27 combines with J gene TRBJ2-6; D may be TRBD2 (6 bases). The CDR3 spans 13 residues. Germline-derived CDR1 and CDR2 are MNHEY and SMNVEV (reference sequence). V lost 11 bases, J lost 2 bases, and 10 bases lay in between.